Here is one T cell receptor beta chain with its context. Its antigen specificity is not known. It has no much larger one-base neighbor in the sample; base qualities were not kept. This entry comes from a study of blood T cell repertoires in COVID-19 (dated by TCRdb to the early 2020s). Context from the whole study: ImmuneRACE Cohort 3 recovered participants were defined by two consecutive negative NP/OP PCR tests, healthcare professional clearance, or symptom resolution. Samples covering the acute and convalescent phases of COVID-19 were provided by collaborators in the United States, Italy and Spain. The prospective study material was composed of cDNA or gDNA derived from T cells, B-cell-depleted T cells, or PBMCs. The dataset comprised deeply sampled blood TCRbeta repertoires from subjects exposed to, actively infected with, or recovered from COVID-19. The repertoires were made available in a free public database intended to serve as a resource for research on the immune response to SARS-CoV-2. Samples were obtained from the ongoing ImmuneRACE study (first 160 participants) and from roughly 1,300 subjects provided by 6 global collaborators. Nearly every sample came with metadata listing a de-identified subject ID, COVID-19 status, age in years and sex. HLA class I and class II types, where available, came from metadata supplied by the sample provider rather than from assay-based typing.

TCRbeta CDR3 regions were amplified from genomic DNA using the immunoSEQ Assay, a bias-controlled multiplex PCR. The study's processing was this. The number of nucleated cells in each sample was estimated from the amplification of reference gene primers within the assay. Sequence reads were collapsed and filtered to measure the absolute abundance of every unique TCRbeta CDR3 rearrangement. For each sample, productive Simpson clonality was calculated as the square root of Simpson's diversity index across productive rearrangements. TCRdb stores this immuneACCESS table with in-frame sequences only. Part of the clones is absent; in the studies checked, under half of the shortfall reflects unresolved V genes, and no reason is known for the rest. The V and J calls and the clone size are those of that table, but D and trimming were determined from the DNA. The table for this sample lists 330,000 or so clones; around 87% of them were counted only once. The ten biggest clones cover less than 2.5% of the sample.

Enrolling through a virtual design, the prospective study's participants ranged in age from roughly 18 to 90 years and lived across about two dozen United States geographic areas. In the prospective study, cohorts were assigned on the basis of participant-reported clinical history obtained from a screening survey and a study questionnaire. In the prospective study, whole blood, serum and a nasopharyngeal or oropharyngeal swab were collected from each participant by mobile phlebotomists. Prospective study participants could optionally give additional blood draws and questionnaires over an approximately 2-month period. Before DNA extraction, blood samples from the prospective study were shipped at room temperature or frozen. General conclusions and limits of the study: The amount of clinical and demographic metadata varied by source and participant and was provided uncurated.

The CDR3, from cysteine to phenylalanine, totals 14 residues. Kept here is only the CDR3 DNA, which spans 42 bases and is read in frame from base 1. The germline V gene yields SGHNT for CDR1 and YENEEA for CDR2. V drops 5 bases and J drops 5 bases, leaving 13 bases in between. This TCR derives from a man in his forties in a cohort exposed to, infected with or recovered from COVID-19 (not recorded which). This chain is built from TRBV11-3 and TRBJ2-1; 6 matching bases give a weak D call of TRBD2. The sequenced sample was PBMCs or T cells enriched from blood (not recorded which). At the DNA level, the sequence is TGTGCCAGCAGCCGGGACTCCCAACACAATGAGCAGTTCTTC. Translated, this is CASSRDSQHNEQFF. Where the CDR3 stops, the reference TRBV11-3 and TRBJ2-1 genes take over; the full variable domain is EAGVVQSPRYKIIEKKQPVAFWCNPISGHNTLYWYLQNLGQGPELLIRYENEEAVDDSQLPKDRFSAERLKGVDSTLKIQPAELGDSAVYLCASSRDSQHNEQFFGPGTRLTVL.